This T cell receptor (beta chain) was observed in a study of spatial heterogeneity in lung cancer. The overall study: Every unique TCR and UMI combination, on average, appeared more than ten times in raw reads.

Study-level points and caveats: Blood contained ubiquitous expanded tumor TCRs more at resection than at follow-up.

V was clipped by 0 bases and J by 8 bases, with 12 bases between them. Germline CDR1 and CDR2: SGHAT and FQNNGV. There are 14 residues in the CDR3. Time point here: sample taken at primary tumor resection. Tumor, nontumor lung or frozen PBMC supplied whole RNA, sequenced without sorting. The roughly 68 donors had untreated early-stage non-small cell lung cancer. TCRdb redid the calling of the 5' RACE reads with MiXCR, one entry per CDR3 protein. The table lists more than 7,500 distinct CDR3 sequences, roughly 4.8% of them singletons. A few counts support this clonotype. Antigen: not known. Found in a library prepared for alpha chains, this beta chain is an off-target read, and its abundance has little meaning.

The chain is built from TRBV11-2 and TRBJ2-3; D might be TRBD2 (7 bases). The material sequenced was PBMCs, taken at surgery. The TCR originated in a male donor with early-stage non-small cell lung cancer. CDR3 region: CASSLEAGAGTQYF. The CDR3, as DNA: TGTGCCAGCAGCTTAGAGGCGGGGGCAGGTACGCAGTATTTT.